A single sample is the source of the 10 T cell receptor beta chains below, sequenced in a study of T-cell memory formation after mild COVID-19. MiXCR, run by TCRdb on the 5' RACE reads, gives a single entry per CDR3 protein. The sample has 55,000 to 70,000 distinct CDR3 sequences, about a quarter seen once. What was sequenced was PBMCs or a T cell subset sorted from them (not recorded which). The origin of the receptors is a man between 18 and 35 years old who had mild COVID-19 (a few samples of this study predate the infection). Cell type and time point are not known.

The V and J genes are TRBV4-3 and TRBJ2-7; D might be TRBD2 (5 bases). CDR3 length: 15 amino acids. Germline lookup yields CDR1 LGHNA and CDR2 YSLEER. V was cut by 1 base and J by 0 bases, with 10 bases left in between. In nucleotides, the CDR3 is TGCGCCAGCAGCCAAGGGGTAGGAGGCTCCTACGAGCAGTACTTC. It encodes CASSQGVGGSYEQYF.

The rearrangement uses TRBV6-2 or TRBV6-3 and TRBJ2-1, with a tentative D call TRBD1 (5 bases). Germline CDR1 MNHEY, CDR2 SVGEGT. V lost 3 bases to trimming and J lost 0 bases, with 6 bases between them. CDR3 size: 14 residues. CDR3 nucleotides: TGTGCCAGCAGTTATGGACACTCCTACAATGAGCAGTTCTTC. Translation gives CASSYGHSYNEQFF.

This clonotype was seen just once. The chain is built from TRBV6-5 and TRBJ1-5, with 9 bases matching TRBD1. The CDR3 has 15 amino acids. Looked up from germline, CDR1 is MNHEY and CDR2 is SVGAGI. J lost 6 bases, V lost 4 bases, and 7 bases had no gene match. CDR3 coding DNA: TGTGCCAGCAGTTTGGGACAGGGTTTTGGTCAGCCCCAGCATTTT. Translation gives CASSLGQGFGQPQHF.

The sample holds a few counts of this clonotype. This sequence joins TRBV25-1 and TRBJ2-3; D is perhaps TRBD2 (6 bases). CDR3 length equals 12 residues. V dropped 7 bases and J dropped 6 bases, with 11 bases sitting between them. In germline, CDR1 is MGHDK, CDR2 SYGVNS. CDR3 DNA: TGTGCCAGCACGAAGGAGGGGGATACGCAGTATTTT. As protein: CASTKEGDTQYF.

The chain recombines TRBV6-6 with TRBJ1-2; TRBD1 agrees at 9 bases. This CDR3 contains 15 residues. V dropped 5 bases and J dropped 4; count of bases not matched to a gene: 8. Germline V gene sequence: CDR1 MNHNY, CDR2 SVGAGI (reference sequence). The DNA of the CDR3 is TGTGCCAGCAGTCCGAGGACAGGGGCAGCCTATGGCTACACCTTC. It codes for CASSPRTGAAYGYTF.

This clonotype was counted a few times. This sequence joins TRBV25-1 and TRBJ1-1; possibly TRBD1 for D (5 bases). This CDR3 contains 15 residues. The V and J ends lost 1 base and 4 bases respectively, with 13 bases between them. Germline V gene data show CDR1 as MGHDK and CDR2 as SYGVNS. In DNA form, the CDR3 reads TGTGCCAGCAGTGAATGGCGGGGGTTCAGCACTGAAGCTTTCTTT. It encodes CASSEWRGFSTEAFF.

This clonotype showed up just a few times. The chain joins TRBV27 to TRBJ2-5; D call uncertain. V dropped 7 bases and J dropped 5 bases, with 8 bases sitting between them. This CDR3 is 11 amino acids long. Per germline, CDR1 MNHEY and CDR2 SMNVEV (reference sequence). Here the CDR3 reads CASTLGETQYF. As DNA, the CDR3 is TGTGCCAGCACCCTAGGGGAGACCCAGTACTTC.

The rearrangement links TRBV6-5 to TRBJ2-5; perhaps TRBD2 as D (5 bases). Trimming removed 4 bases at V and 5 bases at J, with 11 bases between. Germline CDR1 MNHEY, CDR2 SVGAGI. There are 13 residues in the CDR3. Written as DNA, the CDR3 is TGTGCCAGCAGTTTCGGGGTTCGTGAGACCCAGTACTTC. It encodes CASSFGVRETQYF.

This clonotype was seen a few times. The chain carries TRBV6-5 and TRBJ2-7; D perhaps matches TRBD1 (6 bases). Between the trimmed V and J ends, which lost 5 bases and 1 base, there was a span of 9 bases. In germline, CDR1 is MNHEY, CDR2 SVGAGI. This CDR3 region has 13 residues. CDR3 amino acids: CASSQGQSYEQYV. In DNA, the CDR3 is TGTGCCAGCAGTCAAGGACAGTCCTACGAGCAGTACGTC.

The chain carries TRBV4-1 and TRBJ1-6; D call uncertain. V dropped 4 bases and J dropped 7 bases, with 14 bases sitting between them. The germline V gene has CDR1 MGHRA and CDR2 YSYEKL. This CDR3 has 15 residues. CDR3 nucleotide sequence: TGCGCCAGCAGCCCAACTACGCTAGCGAATTCACCCCTCCACTTT. This translates into CASSPTTLANSPLHF.